The 7 T cell receptor beta chains reported below all come from one sample, sequenced in a study of PD-1 blockade in classical Hodgkin lymphoma. The table came from immunoSEQ multiplex PCR; TCRdb's copy has only in-frame clones and leaves some out. This table has some 26,000 clones, approximately 79% appearing once. The time point here: cycle 4 day 1 (C4D1), after 6 weeks of nivolumab. Brentuximab vedotin exposure varied among the patients, all of whom had relapsed after autologous stem cell transplantation. The study purified CD4+ T cells from thawed PBMCs using magnetic negative selection. Sequencing used CD4+ T cells from blood, obtained before the fourth cycle of nivolumab. These receptors were obtained from a human donor with classical Hodgkin lymphoma.

This clone occurred once. The V and J genes are TRBV12-5 and TRBJ2-2; D remains unclear. Trimming pared 2 bases from V and 6 bases from J, leaving 1 base between. This CDR3 has 11 residues. Germline loops: CDR1 LGHNT, CDR2 FRNRAP. CDR3: CASGLSGELFF. CDR3 sequence (DNA): TGTGCTAGTGGTTTGTCCGGGGAGCTGTTTTTT.

Comments on this clone: Within the sample, other DNA sequences also encode this same CDR3. This sequence joins TRBV5-1 and TRBJ1-4; perhaps TRBD1 as D (5 bases). Trimming pared 4 bases from V and 7 bases from J, leaving 14 bases between. Germline lookup yields CDR1 SGHRS and CDR2 YFSETQ. The CDR3 totals 14 residues. The CDR3 sequence is CASSPGQGSEKLFF. CDR3 nucleotide sequence: TGCGCCAGCAGCCCGGGCCAGGGAAGTGAAAAACTGTTTTTT.

The rearrangement uses TRBV7-2 and TRBJ2-1, with D perhaps TRBD1 or TRBD2 (5 bases each). The CDR3 runs to 17 residues. CDR1 and CDR2 (germline): SGHTA, FQGNSA. V gave up 1 base and J gave up 3 bases, with 16 bases separating them. The CDR3 reads CASSLGEGPGRYNEQFF. CDR3 sequence (DNA): TGTGCCAGCAGCTTAGGTGAGGGGCCGGGACGCTACAATGAGCAGTTCTTC.

The chain is built from TRBV11-2 and TRBJ1-3, with 7 nucleotides matching TRBD1. V was clipped by 5 bases and J by 0 bases; unmatched bases: 16. This CDR3 has 19 amino acids. Germline V gene lookup returns CDR1 SGHAT and CDR2 FQNNGV. CDR3 loop: CASSHRQGIIPSSGNTIYF. The CDR3 DNA reads as TGTGCCAGCAGCCACCGACAGGGCATAATACCGAGCTCTGGAAACACCATATATTTT.

The rearrangement links TRBV19 to TRBJ2-5; D possibly matches TRBD1 or TRBD2 (5 bases each). V gave up 5 bases and J gave up 5 bases, with 12 bases separating them. The CDR3 covers 13 residues. The germline CDR1 and CDR2 sequences are LNHDA and SQIVND (reference sequence). CDR3 nucleotides: TGTGCCAGTAGTGAGGGGCGTCGGGAGACCCAGTACTTC. It yields the protein CASSEGRRETQYF.

The chain is built from TRBV19 and TRBJ2-1; tentatively, D is TRBD1 or TRBD2 (5 bases each). This CDR3 comprises 13 residues. The germline V and J ends were trimmed by 6 bases and 8 bases, with 14 bases remaining between them. Germline V gene lookup returns CDR1 LNHDA and CDR2 SQIVND (reference sequence). The CDR3 nucleotides are TGTGCCAGTAGCTCCGGGACGCTCTATGAGCAGTTCTTC. Encoded protein: CASSSGTLYEQFF.

This chain uses TRBV30 with TRBJ1-5; D is perhaps TRBD1 (5 bases). Germline assignment: CDR1 GTSNPN and CDR2 SVGIG (reference sequence). The CDR3 covers 17 residues. V was cut by 2 bases and J by 4 bases, with 21 bases left in between. The CDR3 DNA follows: TGTGCCTGGAGTATTTTCGGGGGGACGGCAGATAATCAGCCCCAGCATTTT. Its protein product is CAWSIFGGTADNQPQHF.